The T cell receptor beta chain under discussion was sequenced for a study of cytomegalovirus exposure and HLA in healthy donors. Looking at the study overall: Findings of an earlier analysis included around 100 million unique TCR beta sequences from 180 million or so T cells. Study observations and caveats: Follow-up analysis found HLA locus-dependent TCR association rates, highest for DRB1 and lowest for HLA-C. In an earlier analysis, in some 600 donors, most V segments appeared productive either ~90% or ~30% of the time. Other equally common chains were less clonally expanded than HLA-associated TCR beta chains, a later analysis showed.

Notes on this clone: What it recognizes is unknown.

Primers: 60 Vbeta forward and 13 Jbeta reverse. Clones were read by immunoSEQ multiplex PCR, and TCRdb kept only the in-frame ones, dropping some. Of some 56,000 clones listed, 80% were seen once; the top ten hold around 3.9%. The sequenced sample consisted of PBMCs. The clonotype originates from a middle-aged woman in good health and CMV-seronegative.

The CDR3 here is CASSPFLQRNTEAFF. The CDR3 bases are TGTGCCAGCTCACCGTTCCTACAGAGGAACACTGAAGCTTTCTTT. V is TRBV18 and J is TRBJ1-1, with D uncertain. The V and J ends lost 3 bases and 1 base respectively, with 12 bases between them. This CDR3 contains 15 residues. The germline CDR1 and CDR2 sequences are KGHSH and LQKENI.